This T cell receptor (beta chain) was sequenced for a study of radiation and T cells in renal cell carcinoma. The CDR3 runs to 13 residues. Per germline, CDR1 SSHAT and CDR2 FNYEAQ (reference sequence). Using immunoSEQ multiplex PCR, the repertoire was profiled, and TCRdb retains in-frame clones only, with some absent. The table includes under 200,000 clones, less than 90% detected once. Documented time point: blood 4 weeks post-SBRT, at nephrectomy. Treatment indicated: 15 Gy SBRT to primary tumor, nephrectomy 4 weeks later. In regard to this clone: A read error may account for a junction end that differs from germline.

The receptor was isolated from a woman between 50 and 59 years old with renal cell carcinoma. J is TRBJ2-5 and V is TRBV7-7; D is unclear. The sample was blood, taken from a patient whose treatment included radiotherapy and nephrectomy. The CDR3 coding sequence is TGTGCTAGCAGCCTGGGGTACCAAGAGACCCAGTACTTC. It specifies CASSLGYQETQYF.